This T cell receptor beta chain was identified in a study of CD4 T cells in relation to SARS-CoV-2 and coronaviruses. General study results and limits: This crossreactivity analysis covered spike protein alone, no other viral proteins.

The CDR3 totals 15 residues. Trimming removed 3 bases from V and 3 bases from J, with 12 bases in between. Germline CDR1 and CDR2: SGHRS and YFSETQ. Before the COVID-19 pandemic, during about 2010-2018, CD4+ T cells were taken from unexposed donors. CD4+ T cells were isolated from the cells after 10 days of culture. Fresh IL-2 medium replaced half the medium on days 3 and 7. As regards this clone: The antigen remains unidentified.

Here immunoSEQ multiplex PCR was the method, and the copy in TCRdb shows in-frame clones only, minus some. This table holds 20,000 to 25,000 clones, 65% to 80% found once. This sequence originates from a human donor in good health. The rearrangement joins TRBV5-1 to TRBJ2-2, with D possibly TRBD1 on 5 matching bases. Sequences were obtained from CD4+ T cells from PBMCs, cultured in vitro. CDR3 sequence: CASSSGVQDTGELFF. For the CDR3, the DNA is TGCGCCAGCAGCTCCGGTGTACAGGACACCGGGGAGCTGTTTTTT. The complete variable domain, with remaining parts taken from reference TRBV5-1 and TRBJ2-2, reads KAGVTQTPRYLIKTRGQQVTLSCSPISGHRSVSWYQQTPGQGLQFLFEYFSETQRNKGNFPGRFSGRQFSNSRSEMNVSTLELGDSALYLCASSSGVQDTGELFFGEGSRLTVL.